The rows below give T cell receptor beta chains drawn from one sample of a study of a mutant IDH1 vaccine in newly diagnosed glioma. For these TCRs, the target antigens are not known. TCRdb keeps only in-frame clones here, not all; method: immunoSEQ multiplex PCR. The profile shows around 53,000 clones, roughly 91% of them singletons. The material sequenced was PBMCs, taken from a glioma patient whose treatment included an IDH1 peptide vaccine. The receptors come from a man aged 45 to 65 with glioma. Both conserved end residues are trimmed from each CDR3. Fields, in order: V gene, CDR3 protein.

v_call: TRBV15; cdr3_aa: ATSRDRNYYGYT
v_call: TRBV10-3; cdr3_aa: AISEGGAGDEKLF
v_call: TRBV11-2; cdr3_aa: ASSTRRDSGNTIY
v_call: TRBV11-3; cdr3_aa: ASSFGQEGTGELF
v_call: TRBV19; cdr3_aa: ASRTGQGSGTDTQY
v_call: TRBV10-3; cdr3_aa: AISPSVSAYEQF
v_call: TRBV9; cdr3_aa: ASSVDREGYGYT
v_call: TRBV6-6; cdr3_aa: ASRAQGSKAF
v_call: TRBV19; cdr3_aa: ASSWTSDSYEQY
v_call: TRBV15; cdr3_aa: ATGTRQGGYT
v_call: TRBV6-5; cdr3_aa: ASSYVAGGAYNEQF
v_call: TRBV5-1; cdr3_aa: ASSLSSSTETQY
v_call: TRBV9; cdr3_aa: ASSARPGQGAF
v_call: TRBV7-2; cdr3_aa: ASSPSGSTYEQY